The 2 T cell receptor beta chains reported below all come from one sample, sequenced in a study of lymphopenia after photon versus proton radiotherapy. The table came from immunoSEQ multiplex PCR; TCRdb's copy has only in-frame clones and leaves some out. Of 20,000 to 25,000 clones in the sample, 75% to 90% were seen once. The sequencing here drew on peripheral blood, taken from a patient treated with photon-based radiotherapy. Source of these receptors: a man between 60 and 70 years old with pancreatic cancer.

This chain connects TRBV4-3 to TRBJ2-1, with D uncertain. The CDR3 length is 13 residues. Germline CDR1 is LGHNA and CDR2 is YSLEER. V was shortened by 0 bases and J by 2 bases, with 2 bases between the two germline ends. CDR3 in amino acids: CASSQETYNEQFF. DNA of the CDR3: TGCGCCAGCAGCCAAGAAACCTACAATGAGCAGTTCTTC.

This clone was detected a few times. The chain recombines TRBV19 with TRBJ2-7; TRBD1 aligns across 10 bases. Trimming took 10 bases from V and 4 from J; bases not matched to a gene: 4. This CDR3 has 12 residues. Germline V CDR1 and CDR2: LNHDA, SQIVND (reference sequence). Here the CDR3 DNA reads TGTGCCACCGGGACAGGGGCTTACGAGCAGTACTTC. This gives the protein CATGTGAYEQYF. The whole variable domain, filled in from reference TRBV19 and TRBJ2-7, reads DGGITQSPKYLFRKEGQNVTLSCEQNLNHDAMYWYRQDPGQGLRLIYYSQIVNDFQKGDIAEGYSVSREKKESFPLTVTSAQKNPTAFYLCATGTGAYEQYFGPGTRLTVT.